This T cell receptor (beta chain) is drawn from a study of technical replicates of blood from several donors. Method: immunoSEQ multiplex PCR; TCRdb's copy keeps in-frame clones and lacks some. The sample includes 72,000 or so clones, about 94% of them seen just once. Germline V gene sequence: CDR1 LGHNA, CDR2 YNFKEQ. The CDR3 is 14 residues long. V lost 3 bases and J lost 7, with 15 bases in between. The chain uses TRBV4-2 and TRBJ1-2; D is unresolved. The clonotype comes from a human donor in good health. Sequenced sample: T cells isolated from PBMCs. CDR3 sequence (DNA): TGTGCCAGCAGCCAGCAAACGGGGTTGGGTGGCTACACCTTC. As protein: CASSQQTGLGGYTF.